The 32 T cell receptor beta chains below all came from one sample that was sequenced in a study of blood T cell repertoires in COVID-19 (TCRdb year 2020). The library was obtained by the immunoSEQ multiplex PCR assay. TCRdb retrieved this table from immuneACCESS and kept in-frame rearrangements only. Not all clones are present; in checked studies, unresolved V genes account for under half, and no reason is known for the remainder. Here the sample has some 250,000 clones; approximately 86% occur a single time. Roughly 3% of the sample belongs to the ten largest clones. The specimen was peripheral blood. Receptors originate from a woman between 18 and 29 years old with acute or convalescent COVID-19.

V is TRBV29-1 and J is TRBJ1-2, with D tentatively TRBD1 (6 bases). Germline CDR1 and CDR2: SQVTM and ANQGSEA. This CDR3 is 12 amino acids long. The germline V and J ends were trimmed by 6 bases and 5 bases, with 13 bases remaining between them. In nucleotides, the CDR3 is TGCAGCGTGACCGGGACATCTTATGGCTACACCTTC. This translates into CSVTGTSYGYTF.

The chain joins TRBV27 to TRBJ2-2, with 7 bases lining up with TRBD2. V trimming: 3 bases; J trimming: 5 bases; junction bases outside the gene matches: 9. This CDR3 comprises 16 residues. Germline V gene lookup returns CDR1 MNHEY and CDR2 SMNVEV (reference sequence). CDR3 loop: CASSFLAGLGTGELFF. The CDR3 nucleotides read TGTGCCAGCAGTTTTTTAGCGGGCTTAGGGACCGGGGAGCTGTTTTTT.

CDR3 DNA: TGTGCCAGCAGCTTGCTTGCCAGCGGCTCCTACAATGAGCAGTTCTTC. Amino acids: CASSLLASGSYNEQFF. The chain carries TRBV5-5 and TRBJ2-1, with D possibly being TRBD2 (5 bases). This CDR3 region has 16 residues. Trimming stripped 1 base from V and 0 bases from J, with 11 bases between. CDR1 is SGHKS and CDR2 is YYEKEE in the germline V gene (reference sequence).

The chain has TRBV7-8 and TRBJ1-5, with unresolved D. Deletions cut 5 bases from V and 0 bases from J, with 11 bases between. The germline CDR1 and CDR2 sequences are SGHVS and FQNEAQ. This CDR3 has 15 amino acids. Here the CDR3 reads CASSPTVFSNQPQHF. As DNA, the CDR3 is TGTGCCAGCAGCCCTACAGTATTTAGCAATCAGCCCCAGCATTTT.

This sequence joins TRBV5-1 and TRBJ1-3, with D unresolved. Trimming took off 0 bases at V and 0 bases at J, with 13 bases between the two ends. Germline lookup yields CDR1 SGHRS and CDR2 YFSETQ. The CDR3 is 17 amino acids. CDR3 in DNA: TGCGCCAGCAGCTTGGGGGCAGGTCGAAGCTCTGGAAACACCATATATTTT. Translating gives CASSLGAGRSSGNTIYF.

This clone has a handful of counts. In DNA form, the CDR3 reads TGTGCCAGCAGCGTAGCTAGCGGGTGGGACGAGCAGTACTTC. Encoded protein: CASSVASGWDEQYF. The chain uses TRBV9 and TRBJ2-7; 8 bases match TRBD2. V shed 0 bases and J 5 bases; nucleotides not matched to a gene: 4. Germline V gene data show CDR1 as SGDLS and CDR2 as YYNGEE. The CDR3 runs to 14 residues.

This clone showed up just a few times. The chain uses TRBV4-3 and TRBJ2-2; 10 nucleotides agree with TRBD1. V dropped 4 bases and J dropped 8; count of bases not matched to a gene: 10. Germline values: CDR1 LGHNA, CDR2 YSLEER. The CDR3 is made up of 16 amino acids. CDR3 sequence: CASSRTPGQGHGELFF. CDR3 sequence (DNA): TGCGCCAGCAGCCGCACCCCGGGACAGGGGCATGGGGAGCTGTTTTTT.

This sequence joins TRBV15 and TRBJ2-1; D unclear. Per the germline V gene, CDR1 is LNHNV and CDR2 is YYDKDF (reference sequence). V was shortened by 3 bases and J by 5 bases, with 14 bases between the two germline ends. CDR3 length equals 15 residues. Here the CDR3 reads CATSSYNHSNNEQFF. The CDR3 coding sequence is TGTGCCACCAGCAGTTACAACCATTCCAACAATGAGCAGTTCTTC.

The V and J genes are TRBV12-3 or TRBV12-4 and TRBJ1-5; a possible D gene is TRBD1 (5 bases). The CDR3 is 13 amino acids. V gave up 3 bases and J gave up 6 bases, with 9 bases separating them. The CDR3, as DNA: TGTGCCAGCAGTTTCGGGGGAGGTCAGCCCCAGCATTTT. It codes for CASSFGGGQPQHF.

The V gene is TRBV2, the J gene TRBJ2-1, with 7 bases fitting TRBD2. The J segment lost 8 bases and the V segment lost 3 bases, leaving 7 bases of the junction unmatched. Germline V CDR1 and CDR2: SNHLY, FYNNEI. This CDR3 comprises 14 residues. The CDR3 loop reads CASSEETSRDEQFF. The CDR3 DNA follows: TGTGCCAGCAGTGAGGAGACTAGCCGGGATGAGCAGTTCTTC.

V usage is TRBV9 and J usage is TRBJ2-5; D is possibly TRBD2 (6 bases). V was trimmed by 1 base and J by 7 bases, leaving 11 bases between them. The CDR3 length is 13 residues. Per the germline V gene, CDR1 is SGDLS and CDR2 is YYNGEE. The CDR3 is CASSVWDLGTQYF. CDR3 DNA: TGTGCCAGCAGCGTATGGGACTTGGGGACCCAGTACTTC.

The chain recombines TRBV3-1 (or the pseudogene TRBV3-2) with TRBJ2-7; maybe TRBD2 (6 bases). Trimming removed 3 bases at V and 2 bases at J, with 14 bases between. The CDR3 loop spans 15 amino acids. Germline CDR1 LGHDT, CDR2 YNNKEL (reference sequence). The CDR3 loop reads CASSHGGSPTYEQYF. In nucleotides, the CDR3 is TGTGCCAGCAGCCACGGGGGTAGCCCGACCTACGAGCAGTACTTC.

The J gene is TRBJ1-6, the V gene TRBV3-1 (or the pseudogene TRBV3-2), with a weak D call TRBD1 (5 bases). Germline CDR1 is LGHDT and CDR2 is YNNKEL (reference sequence). V dropped 3 bases and J dropped 3 bases, with 9 bases sitting between them. The length of the CDR3 is 15 residues. The CDR3 reads CASSQGGGYNSPLHF. CDR3 bases: TGTGCCAGCAGCCAGGGGGGTGGCTATAATTCACCCCTCCACTTT.

The chain links TRBV29-1 to TRBJ2-5, with D possibly being TRBD1 (5 bases). The germline gives CDR1 SQVTM, CDR2 ANQGSEA. V lost 5 bases and J lost 1, with 14 bases in between. The CDR3 is 14 residues long. CDR3 coding DNA: TGCAGCGTTACTGTGGCCAGGGCCCAAGAGACCCAGTACTTC. Protein sequence: CSVTVARAQETQYF.

This clone came up once. V gene TRBV5-5 combines with J gene TRBJ2-7, with TRBD1 identical over 12 bases. Germline values: CDR1 SGHKS, CDR2 YYEKEE (reference sequence). V shed 0 bases and J 2 bases; nucleotides not matched to a gene: 12. This CDR3 spans 19 amino acids. The DNA of the CDR3 is TGTGCCAGCAGCTTGGTTTTCGGGACAGGGGGCTGGATAACCTACGAGCAGTACTTC. This codes for CASSLVFGTGGWITYEQYF.

The chain links TRBV13 to TRBJ2-7, with TRBD1 matching 8 bases. V dropped 4 bases and J dropped 3; count of bases not matched to a gene: 8. CDR3 length: 15 amino acids. The germline CDR1 and CDR2 sequences are PRHDT and FYEKMQ (reference sequence). This CDR3 is CASSSRGRDSYEQYF. The DNA for the CDR3 is TGTGCCAGCAGCTCCAGGGGGCGGGACAGCTACGAGCAGTACTTC. Full variable domain (missing parts from reference TRBV13 and TRBJ2-7): AAGVIQSPRHLIKEKRETATLKCYPIPRHDTVYWYQQGPGQDPQFLISFYEKMQSDKGSIPDRFSAQQFSDYHSELNMSSLELGDSALYFCASSSRGRDSYEQYFGPGTRLTVT.

The V and J genes are TRBV6-2 or TRBV6-3 and TRBJ2-7, with D uncertain. With 0 bases removed from V and 9 bases from J, the gap between germline ends came to 12 bases. The CDR3 extends over 13 amino acids. CDR1 and CDR2 (germline): MNHEY, SVGEGT. The CDR3 protein is CASSYSGPRGQYF. The CDR3 DNA reads as TGTGCCAGCAGTTACTCAGGTCCCCGAGGGCAGTACTTC.

V gene TRBV11-3 combines with J gene TRBJ1-1, with D possibly being TRBD1 (6 bases). Deletions cut 4 bases from V and 1 base from J, with 7 bases between. This CDR3 has 13 residues. CDR1 SGHNT and CDR2 YENEEA come from the germline V gene. In nucleotides, the CDR3 is TGTGCCAGCAGCTCCAGGGGGAACACTGAAGCTTTCTTT. It is translated as CASSSRGNTEAFF.

V gene TRBV18 combines with J gene TRBJ2-1, with D maybe TRBD2 (5 bases). Per germline, CDR1 KGHSH and CDR2 LQKENI. V dropped 3 bases and J dropped 5 bases, with 11 bases sitting between them. The CDR3 is 14 residues long. The CDR3: CASSPMAGDNEQFF. The CDR3 DNA is TGTGCCAGCTCACCGATGGCCGGGGACAATGAGCAGTTCTTC.

V is TRBV15 and J is TRBJ2-5; TRBD1 is a possible D gene (6 bases). CDR3 length: 14 amino acids. V was shortened by 2 bases and J by 4 bases, with 11 bases between the two germline ends. Germline values: CDR1 LNHNV, CDR2 YYDKDF (reference sequence). CDR3 in amino acids: CATSRPRGGETQYF. Written as DNA, the CDR3 is TGTGCCACCAGCAGACCCAGGGGTGGAGAGACCCAGTACTTC.

The chain couples TRBV6-5 to TRBJ2-5, with 10 bases fitting TRBD2. Germline values: CDR1 MNHEY, CDR2 SVGAGI. V shed 0 bases, J shed 3 bases, and the junction held 4 bases outside the gene matches. This CDR3 has 16 amino acids. The CDR3: CASSYSGLAGEETQYF. The CDR3 nucleotides are TGTGCCAGCAGTTACTCGGGGCTAGCGGGGGAAGAGACCCAGTACTTC.

The J gene is TRBJ2-7, the V gene TRBV5-4; 8 bases are shared with TRBD1. Germline V gives CDR1 SGHNT, CDR2 YYREEE (reference sequence). There are 13 residues in the CDR3. With 3 bases clipped from V and 3 bases from J, the junction kept 2 bases outside the gene matches. CDR3 sequence (DNA): TGTGCCAGCAGCTGGGACAGGAACTACGAGCAGTACTTC. Protein sequence: CASSWDRNYEQYF.

This rearrangement joins TRBV9 to TRBJ2-1, with 7 bases lining up with TRBD2. Losses at the gene ends were 4 bases for V and 6 bases for J; bases not matched to a gene: 16. The length of the CDR3 is 17 residues. Germline V CDR1 and CDR2: SGDLS, YYNGEE. The CDR3, as DNA: TGTGCCAGCAGCCCTAACTGGGGGGAGGGCCGAATCAATGAGCAGTTCTTC. Translating it yields CASSPNWGEGRINEQFF.

The chain uses TRBV5-1 and TRBJ2-7; 13 positions agree with TRBD2. Germline-derived CDR1 and CDR2 are SGHRS and YFSETQ. The trim removed 4 bases at V and 6 bases at J, leaving 7 bases unmatched. The CDR3 has 15 amino acids. The DNA of the CDR3 is TGCGCCAGCAGCCGGACTAGCGGGAGAACGTTCGAGCAGTACTTC. Its translation: CASSRTSGRTFEQYF.

The V call is TRBV11-2, the J call TRBJ2-4, with TRBD2 as a possible D gene (5 bases). CDR3 size: 15 residues. Trimming left V 5 bases short and J 0 bases short, with 11 bases between. Germline V lookup: CDR1 SGHAT, CDR2 FQNNGV. CDR3 region: CASSLNREAKNIQYF. In nucleotides, the CDR3 is TGTGCCAGCAGCCTCAACCGGGAAGCCAAAAACATTCAGTACTTC.

This rearrangement joins TRBV30 to TRBJ2-4, with D perhaps TRBD2 (6 bases). This CDR3 spans 15 amino acids. The germline CDR1 and CDR2 sequences are GTSNPN and SVGIG (reference sequence). V was clipped by 1 base and J by 3 bases, with 13 bases between them. CDR3 nucleotide sequence: TGTGCCTGGAGTGCCGGGACTGCACACAAAAACATTCAGTACTTC. This encodes CAWSAGTAHKNIQYF.

This rearrangement joins TRBV5-4 to TRBJ1-1; 10 nucleotides match TRBD1. This CDR3 contains 15 residues. The germline CDR1 and CDR2 sequences are SGHNT and YYREEE (reference sequence). Losses at the gene ends were 4 bases for V and 5 bases for J; bases not matched to a gene: 8. The CDR3 protein is CASSQWTGGETEAFF. The CDR3 DNA follows: TGTGCCAGCAGCCAATGGACAGGGGGAGAGACTGAAGCTTTCTTT.

The chain combines TRBV9 with TRBJ2-1, with 9 bases matching TRBD2. V lost 0 bases, J lost 9 bases, and 7 bases stayed unmatched. The germline gives CDR1 SGDLS, CDR2 YYNGEE. The CDR3 length is 15 residues. As DNA, the CDR3 is TGTGCCAGCAGCGTAGGCGGGAGGGCCTTTAGTGAGCAGTTCTTC. It specifies CASSVGGRAFSEQFF.

The chain employs TRBV2 and TRBJ2-7; 11 positions agree with TRBD2. The CDR3 spans 15 residues. Germline CDR1 and CDR2: SNHLY and FYNNEI. Losses at the gene ends were 6 bases for V and 4 bases for J; bases not matched to a gene: 8. In DNA, the CDR3 is TGTGCCAGCAGATTCGGACTAGCGGGTACTTACGAGCAGTACTTC. It is translated as CASRFGLAGTYEQYF.

V gene TRBV27 combines with J gene TRBJ2-3, with 10 bases that match TRBD2. This CDR3 region has 17 residues. Trimming took 7 bases from V and 5 from J; bases not matched to a gene: 15. CDR1 MNHEY and CDR2 SMNVEV come from the germline V gene (reference sequence). CDR3 protein: CASKPFRSGRAVDTQYF. The CDR3 bases are TGTGCCAGCAAACCCTTTCGGAGCGGGAGGGCCGTAGATACGCAGTATTTT.

The chain recombines TRBV7-2 with TRBJ1-3; D is possibly TRBD1 (5 bases). This CDR3 is 16 amino acids long. The V gene's germline CDR1 is SGHTA and CDR2 FQGNSA. V was trimmed by 4 bases and J by 0 bases, leaving 13 bases between them. The CDR3 region has the DNA TGTGCCAGCAGCTCACGAAGAGACAGCTCTGGAAACACCATATATTTT. It encodes CASSSRRDSSGNTIYF.

The gene calls are TRBV5-8 and TRBJ2-7; TRBD1 might be the D (5 bases). The germline CDR1 and CDR2 sequences are SGHTS and YDEGEE. The CDR3 totals 13 residues. Trimming removed 3 bases from V and 5 bases from J, with 12 bases in between. The CDR3 coding sequence is TGTGCCAGCAGCTCCTCAGGGCAGGACGAGCAGTACTTC. Protein: CASSSSGQDEQYF. The complete variable domain, with remaining parts taken from reference TRBV5-8 and TRBJ2-7, reads EAGVTQSPTHLIKTRGQQATLRCSPISGHTSVYWYQQALGLGLQFLLWYDEGEERNRGNFPPRFSGRQFPNYSSELNVNALELEDSALYLCASSSSGQDEQYFGPGTRLTVT.